One and the same sample provided the 32 T cell receptor beta chains below, sequenced in a study of cytomegalovirus exposure and HLA in healthy donors. The PCR contained 60 Vbeta and 13 Jbeta primers. Generated by immunoSEQ multiplex PCR, the TCRdb table keeps only in-frame clones and is missing some. Seen here are over 100,000 clones, 50% to 70% observed once, and the top ten hold around 5%. Sequencing input: PBMCs. The source is a human donor in good health.

The rearrangement joins TRBV19 to TRBJ2-7; TRBD2 matches at 11 bases. CDR3 length: 15 amino acids. The germline CDR1 and CDR2 sequences are LNHDA and SQIVND (reference sequence). J gave up 1 base and V 5 bases, and 4 bases lay outside the gene matches. The CDR3 sequence: CASSLLAGVSYEQYF. CDR3 sequence (DNA): TGTGCCAGTAGTTTACTAGCGGGAGTTTCCTACGAGCAGTACTTC.

This rearrangement joins TRBV5-1 to TRBJ2-2; 7 positions agree with TRBD1. This CDR3 has 16 residues. Germline V lookup: CDR1 SGHRS, CDR2 YFSETQ. V dropped 0 bases and J dropped 8; count of bases not matched to a gene: 10. Here the CDR3 DNA reads TGCGCCAGCAGCTTGGGGGACAGCCTAACGGGAGGGGAGCTGTTTTTT. Translated: CASSLGDSLTGGELFF.

The J gene is TRBJ2-3, the V gene TRBV7-9, with 11 bases lining up with TRBD1. This CDR3 is 15 amino acids long. Germline V gene lookup returns CDR1 SEHNR and CDR2 FQNEAQ (reference sequence). The V segment lost 3 bases and the J segment 4 bases; nucleotides outside the gene matches: 3. This CDR3 is CASSFGTGGADTQYF. The CDR3 bases are TGTGCCAGCAGCTTTGGGACAGGGGGTGCAGATACGCAGTATTTT. Together with reference TRBV7-9 and TRBJ2-3, the CDR3 gives the full variable domain: DTGVSQNPRHKITKRGQNVTFRCDPISEHNRLYWYRQTLGQGPEFLTYFQNEAQLEKSRLLSDRFSAERPKGSFSTLEIQRTEQGDSAMYLCASSFGTGGADTQYFGPGTRLTVL.

This chain links TRBV11-2 with TRBJ2-6; 7 nucleotides match TRBD1. Per germline, CDR1 SGHAT and CDR2 FQNNGV. The V gene end was trimmed by 1 base and the J gene end by 2 bases; junction bases not matched to a gene: 2. The CDR3 length is 16 residues. The CDR3 here is CASSLATGPGANVLTF. CDR3 DNA sequence: TGTGCCAGCAGCTTAGCGACAGGGCCTGGGGCCAACGTCCTGACTTTC.

The CDR3 reads CAWSVSTGELFF. The DNA of the CDR3 is TGTGCCTGGAGTGTTAGCACCGGGGAGCTGTTTTTT. This chain connects TRBV30 to TRBJ2-2; D unclear. This CDR3 is built from 12 residues. Germline V CDR1 and CDR2: GTSNPN, SVGIG (reference sequence). The germline V and J ends were trimmed by 0 bases and 4 bases, with 3 bases remaining between them.

The V gene is TRBV5-6, the J gene TRBJ1-3; no definite D call. This CDR3 is 13 amino acids long. With 3 bases removed from V and 0 bases from J, the gap between germline ends came to 4 bases. The germline CDR1 and CDR2 sequences are SGHDT and YYEEEE. CDR3 coding DNA: TGTGCCAGCAGCTACTTCTCTGGAAACACCATATATTTT. It yields the protein CASSYFSGNTIYF.

The chain carries TRBV6-1 and TRBJ2-1, with 11 positions matching TRBD1. CDR1 MNHNS and CDR2 SASEGT come from the germline V gene. CDR3 length: 15 residues. After removal of 6 bases from V and 8 bases from J, the junction contained 9 bases not matched to a gene. CDR3 region: CASRPGTGGRHEQFF. The DNA for the CDR3 is TGTGCCAGCAGGCCCGGGACAGGGGGTCGGCATGAGCAGTTCTTC.

The chain employs TRBV29-1 and TRBJ1-2; D unresolved. Germline-derived CDR1 and CDR2 are SQVTM and ANQGSEA. V was clipped by 6 bases and J by 1 base, with 18 bases between them. This CDR3 is 15 amino acids long. CDR3 bases: TGCAGCGTATCCCGAGACTCGAATCTTAACTATGGCTACACCTTC. Translated, it gives CSVSRDSNLNYGYTF.

The V call is TRBV6-1, the J call TRBJ1-5, with 8 nucleotides matching TRBD1. The CDR3 extends over 14 amino acids. CDR1 MNHNS and CDR2 SASEGT come from the germline V gene. V lost 6 bases, J lost 5 bases, and 6 bases stayed unmatched. CDR3 amino acids: CASRRQGSDQPQHF. CDR3 nucleotide sequence: TGTGCCAGCAGACGACAGGGGTCTGATCAGCCCCAGCATTTT.

The chain recombines TRBV5-1 with TRBJ2-3; 8 bases match TRBD1. Germline V gene sequence: CDR1 SGHRS, CDR2 YFSETQ. The CDR3 has 18 amino acids. V lost 2 bases and J lost 1; bases outside the gene matches: 12. In DNA, the CDR3 is TGCGCCAGCAGCTTAGGTCCCCGACCGGGACAGGGCACAGATACGCAGTATTTT. Protein: CASSLGPRPGQGTDTQYF.

The V call is TRBV6-6, the J call TRBJ2-1; 7 bases are shared with TRBD1. The CDR3 has 14 residues. Germline CDR1 is MNHNY and CDR2 is SVGAGI (reference sequence). V was clipped by 2 bases and J by 7 bases; unmatched bases: 5. In DNA form, the CDR3 reads TGTGCCAGCAGTTACGTCGACAGGGAAAATGAGCAGTTCTTC. It translates to CASSYVDRENEQFF.

The CDR3: CAATGTTQTRDTQYF. DNA of the CDR3: TGTGCTGCTACCGGGACTACCCAGACCAGGGATACGCAGTATTTT. The J gene is TRBJ2-3, the V gene TRBV28; 7 bases agree with TRBD2. The CDR3 totals 15 residues. Germline CDR1 MDHEN, CDR2 SYDVKM.

In this sample, this clone turned up a few times. This sequence joins TRBV25-1 and TRBJ2-3; TRBD1 matches 10 bases. Per the germline V gene, CDR1 is MGHDK and CDR2 is SYGVNS. This CDR3 has 15 residues. Losses at the gene ends were 3 bases for V and 0 bases for J; bases not matched to a gene: 0. For the CDR3, the DNA is TGTGCCAGCAGTGAGGGACAGGGGAGCACAGATACGCAGTATTTT. Its protein is CASSEGQGSTDTQYF.

Only a few counts were recorded for this clone. This chain links TRBV5-4 with TRBJ2-7, with 9 nucleotides matching TRBD2. V dropped 2 bases and J dropped 6; count of bases not matched to a gene: 9. The CDR3 is 15 amino acids. Germline V gives CDR1 SGHNT, CDR2 YYREEE (reference sequence). CDR3 amino acids: CASSLTVAGAPEQYF. CDR3 DNA: TGTGCCAGCAGCTTAACGGTAGCGGGAGCTCCCGAGCAGTACTTC.

The rearrangement links TRBV27 to TRBJ1-2; TRBD1 matches 7 bases. With V trimmed by 4 bases and J by 6 bases, 11 bases remained unmatched. Germline loops: CDR1 MNHEY, CDR2 SMNVEV (reference sequence). This CDR3 region has 15 residues. CDR3 in amino acids: CASSSRTGVGDGYTF. CDR3 nucleotides: TGTGCCAGCAGTTCACGGACAGGAGTAGGGGATGGCTACACCTTC.

This chain joins TRBV28 and TRBJ1-1; D is possibly TRBD1 (5 bases). Trimming left V 10 bases short and J 11 bases short, with 17 bases between. The CDR3 covers 11 residues. CDR1 MDHEN and CDR2 SYDVKM come from the germline V gene. The CDR3 spells CATANHRGAFF. The CDR3 bases are TGTGCCACCGCGAATCACCGGGGGGCTTTCTTT.

The genes are TRBV28 and TRBJ2-3; 7 positions match TRBD2. CDR3 length equals 18 residues. After removal of 4 bases from V and 2 bases from J, the junction contained 15 bases not matched to a gene. Germline V gene data show CDR1 as MDHEN and CDR2 as SYDVKM. For the CDR3, the DNA is TGTGCCAGCAGTTCCCCGAGGAGTGGCGGGAGCTTCACAGATACGCAGTATTTT. This translates into CASSSPRSGGSFTDTQYF.

The chain combines TRBV7-9 with TRBJ2-5; weak D call: TRBD1 (6 bases). CDR3 length equals 15 residues. In germline, CDR1 is SEHNR, CDR2 FQNEAQ (reference sequence). Trimming pared 3 bases from V and 3 bases from J, leaving 14 bases between. In DNA, the CDR3 is TGTGCCAGCAGCTTGACCCCGACAGGCGAAGAGACCCAGTACTTC. Residues: CASSLTPTGEETQYF.

The J gene is TRBJ1-4, the V gene TRBV28; tentatively, D is TRBD1 (6 bases). The CDR3 sequence is 14 residues long. V was clipped by 8 bases and J by 16 bases, with 26 bases between them. The germline gives CDR1 MDHEN, CDR2 SYDVKM. The CDR3 DNA follows: TGTGCCAGCTTAAAGGGGGGGGCGAAGGAGTGTAGGTTTTTT. Its protein product is CASLKGGAKECRFF. The entire variable domain, with the rest obtained from reference TRBV28 and TRBJ1-4, is as follows: DVKVTQSSRYLVKRTGEKVFLECVQDMDHENMFWYRQDPGLGLRLIYFSYDVKMKEKGDIPEGYSVSREKKERFSLILESASTNQTSMYLCASLKGGAKECRFFGSGTQLSVL.

The rearrangement joins TRBV9 to TRBJ2-1; D is undetermined. This CDR3 spans 16 amino acids. CDR1 SGDLS and CDR2 YYNGEE come from the germline V gene. V lost 0 bases and J lost 6, with 16 bases in between. The CDR3 DNA follows: TGTGCCAGCAGCGTAGGGGTGGGCTCGGCAAGCAATGAGCAGTTCTTC. Amino acids: CASSVGVGSASNEQFF.

The chain has TRBV19 and TRBJ2-1; 9 bases fit TRBD2. This CDR3 spans 15 amino acids. Germline trimming cut 0 bases from V and 12 bases from J; bases unmatched to any gene: 9. Per the germline V gene, CDR1 is LNHDA and CDR2 is SQIVND (reference sequence). In DNA form, the CDR3 reads TGTGCCAGTAGTATAGATCAAGGACTAGCGTCGGCGCAGTTCTTC. As protein: CASSIDQGLASAQFF.

This chain links TRBV7-2 with TRBJ2-1, with 11 bases matching TRBD2. CDR3 size: 17 residues. With 4 bases clipped from V and 6 bases from J, the junction kept 11 bases outside the gene matches. The germline V gene encodes CDR1 SGHTA and CDR2 FQGNSA. The CDR3 region is CASSWPLAGGSSNEQFF. The CDR3 region has the DNA TGTGCCAGCAGCTGGCCCTTAGCGGGAGGGTCCAGCAATGAGCAGTTCTTC.

The chain recombines TRBV4-1 with TRBJ1-1; D is unresolved. Germline values: CDR1 MGHRA, CDR2 YSYEKL. V was clipped by 3 bases and J by 1 base, with 15 bases between them. This CDR3 spans 16 amino acids. In nucleotides, the CDR3 is TGCGCCAGCAGCCAGATAATCCGGGGAAAGAACACTGAAGCTTTCTTT. It codes for CASSQIIRGKNTEAFF.

This rearrangement joins TRBV4-2 to TRBJ2-7; a possible D gene is TRBD2 (6 bases). Germline CDR1 and CDR2: LGHNA and YNFKEQ. CDR3 length: 14 amino acids. V was shortened by 4 bases and J by 3 bases, with 13 bases between the two germline ends. Here the CDR3 DNA reads TGTGCCAGCAGCCTCCGGGAGAACGGCTACGAGCAGTACTTC. It yields the protein CASSLRENGYEQYF.

The chain uses TRBV29-1 and TRBJ2-3, with 9 bases matching TRBD2. This CDR3 has 14 amino acids. Germline lookup yields CDR1 SQVTM and CDR2 ANQGSEA. J gave up 5 bases and V 7 bases, and 10 bases lay outside the gene matches. The CDR3 spells CSAKGSGSRDTQYF. The CDR3 region has the DNA TGCAGCGCAAAAGGTAGCGGGAGTAGAGATACGCAGTATTTT.

The V gene is TRBV30, the J gene TRBJ1-6; 8 bases map to TRBD1. The CDR3 is made up of 14 amino acids. The germline gives CDR1 GTSNPN, CDR2 SVGIG (reference sequence). With V trimmed by 6 bases and J by 10 bases, 11 bases remained unmatched. The CDR3 loop reads CACSRQGAVSPLHF. DNA for the CDR3: TGTGCCTGCTCACGGCAGGGGGCCGTATCACCCCTCCACTTT.

The chain employs TRBV9 and TRBJ1-1, with TRBD1 as a possible D gene (6 bases). Germline CDR1 reads SGDLS; CDR2 reads YYNGEE. V gave up 2 bases and J gave up 7 bases, with 12 bases separating them. The length of the CDR3 is 13 residues. In DNA, the CDR3 is TGTGCCAGCAGCGTCAGCATAGGGGGTGAAGCTTTCTTT. This encodes CASSVSIGGEAFF.

This clone has more than one count but fewer than ten. The genes are TRBV5-1 and TRBJ2-1; 10 nucleotides agree with TRBD1. The CDR3 sequence is 16 residues long. Germline V lookup: CDR1 SGHRS, CDR2 YFSETQ. V dropped 3 bases and J dropped 6; count of bases not matched to a gene: 9. The CDR3 bases are TGCGCCAGCAGCTCCCGAGGGGGACAGGGGCTCAATGAGCAGTTCTTC. Protein: CASSSRGGQGLNEQFF.

The chain uses TRBV7-9 and TRBJ2-5, with 7 bases aligning to TRBD1. Per germline, CDR1 SEHNR and CDR2 FQNEAQ (reference sequence). Losses at the gene ends were 5 bases for V and 3 bases for J; bases not matched to a gene: 3. The CDR3 loop spans 13 amino acids. CDR3 residues: CASSHDREETQYF. The CDR3 coding sequence is TGTGCCAGCAGCCATGACAGGGAAGAGACCCAGTACTTC.

The V gene is TRBV10-2, the J gene TRBJ1-2, with 10 bases that match TRBD1. This CDR3 comprises 18 residues. Trimming at V came to 8 bases and at J to 2 bases, leaving 17 bases not matched to a gene. Germline V lookup: CDR1 WSHSY, CDR2 SAAADI. CDR3 protein: CASRGQGTPPTINYGYTF. The DNA for the CDR3 is TGCGCCAGCCGGGGACAGGGGACCCCTCCTACAATCAACTATGGCTACACCTTC.

This chain links TRBV19 with TRBJ1-5; 7 positions agree with TRBD1. The CDR3 length is 14 residues. V was pared by 6 bases and J by 4 bases, with 6 bases of the junction left unmatched. Germline loops: CDR1 LNHDA, CDR2 SQIVND (reference sequence). The CDR3 bases are TGTGCCAGTAGCTCACAGGGGACAAATCAGCCCCAGCATTTT. The encoded protein is CASSSQGTNQPQHF.

This rearrangement joins TRBV5-4 to TRBJ2-1; D unresolved. Germline CDR1 and CDR2: SGHNT and YYREEE (reference sequence). The CDR3 contains 12 residues. Trimming cost V 0 bases and J 6 bases, with 4 bases left between them. This chain's CDR3 is CASSLVSNEQFF. The CDR3 DNA sequence: TGTGCCAGCAGCTTGGTTAGCAATGAGCAGTTCTTC.